The entry below describes one T cell receptor beta chain. The CDR3 is made up of 16 amino acids. The V segment lost 1 base and the J segment 9 bases; nucleotides outside the gene matches: 13. The germline gives CDR1 SGHRS, CDR2 YFSETQ. The record originates from a study of T cells in Graves' hyperthyroidism and ophthalmopathy. Uncontrolled infection, other autoimmune disease, pregnancy or lactation excluded patients. PBMCs were obtained from 9.5 to 10 ml fresh peripheral blood. Authors of the study amplified TCR beta CDR3 regions from RNA transcripts. The TCR CDR3 first-round RT-PCR relied on the HTBI primer set. MiXCR, run by TCRdb on the multiplex PCR reads, gives a single entry per CDR3 protein. The sample yields 350,000 to 400,000 distinct CDR3 sequences, about 18% seen once.

The chain couples TRBV5-1 to TRBJ2-5; 9 nucleotides line up with TRBD2. The sequenced material came from blood. This TCR came from a woman aged 18-30 years with Graves' hyperthyroidism. The chain's CDR3 is CASSLIRGGALESQYF. The DNA of the CDR3 is TGCGCCAGCAGCTTGATCCGCGGGGGGGCTCTCGAGTCCCAGTACTTC.